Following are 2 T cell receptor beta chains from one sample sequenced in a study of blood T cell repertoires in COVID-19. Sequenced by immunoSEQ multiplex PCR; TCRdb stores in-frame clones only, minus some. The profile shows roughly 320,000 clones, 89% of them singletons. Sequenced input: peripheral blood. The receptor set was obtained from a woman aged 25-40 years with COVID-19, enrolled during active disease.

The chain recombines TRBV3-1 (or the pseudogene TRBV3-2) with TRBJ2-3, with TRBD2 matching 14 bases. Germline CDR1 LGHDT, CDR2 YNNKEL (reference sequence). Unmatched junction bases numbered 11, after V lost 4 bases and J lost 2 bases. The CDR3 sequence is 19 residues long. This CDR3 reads CASSRRGTSGGSNTDTQYF. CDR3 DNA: TGTGCCAGCAGCCGAAGAGGGACTAGCGGGGGTTCTAACACAGATACGCAGTATTTT.

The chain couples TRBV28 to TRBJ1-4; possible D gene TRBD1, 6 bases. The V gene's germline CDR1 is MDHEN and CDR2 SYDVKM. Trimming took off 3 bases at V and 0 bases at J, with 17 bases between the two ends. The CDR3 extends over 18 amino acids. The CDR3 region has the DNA TGTGCCAGCAGTTTCTCCCTTCCAGGGGTTGCAACTAATGAAAAACTGTTTTTT. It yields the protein CASSFSLPGVATNEKLFF.